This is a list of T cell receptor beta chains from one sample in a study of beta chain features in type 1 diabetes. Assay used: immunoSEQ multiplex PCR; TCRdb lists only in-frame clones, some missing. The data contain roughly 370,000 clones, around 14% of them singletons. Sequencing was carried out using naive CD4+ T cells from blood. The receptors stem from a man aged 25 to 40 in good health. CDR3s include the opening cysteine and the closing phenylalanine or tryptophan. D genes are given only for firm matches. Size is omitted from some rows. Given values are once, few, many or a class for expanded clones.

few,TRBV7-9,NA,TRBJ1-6,TGTGCCAGCAGCAGTACAGGGTCAAATTCACCCCTCCACTTT,CASSSTGSNSPLHF
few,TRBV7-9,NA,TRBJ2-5,TGTGCCAGCAGCCTTGTCATGGAGACCCAGTACTTC,CASSLVMETQYF
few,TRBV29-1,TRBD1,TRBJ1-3,TGCAGCGCCCGACAGGGATCTGGAAACACCATATATTTT,CSARQGSGNTIYF
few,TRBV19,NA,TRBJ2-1,TGTGCCAGTGTTGCCTACAATGAGCAGTTCTTC,CASVAYNEQFF
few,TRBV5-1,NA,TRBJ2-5,TGCGCCAGCAGCTTGGCCGAAGGATCCCAAGAGACCCAGTACTTC,CASSLAEGSQETQYF
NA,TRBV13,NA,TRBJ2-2,TGTGCCAGCAGCCCTCCCGGGCTGTTTTTT,CASSPPGLFF
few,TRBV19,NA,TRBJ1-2,TGTGCCACCCGGGTAGGGAGGATGGATGGCTACACCTTC,CATRVGRMDGYTF
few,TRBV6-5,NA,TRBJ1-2,TGTGCCAGCAGTTATCGACAGGATTCGCGTGGCTACACCTTC,CASSYRQDSRGYTF
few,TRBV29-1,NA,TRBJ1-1,TGCAGCGTCCGACAGAACACGAACACTGAAGCTTTCTTT,CSVRQNTNTEAFF
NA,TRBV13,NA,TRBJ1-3,TGTGCCAGCAGCGCAGCCGTGGGGCAGTACCTAAACACCATATATTTT,CASSAAVGQYLNTIYF
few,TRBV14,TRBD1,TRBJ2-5,TGTGCCAGCAGCCAAGCCGACGGGACAGGGTTCGAGACCCAGTACTTC,CASSQADGTGFETQYF
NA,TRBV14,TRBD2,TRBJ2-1,TGTGCCAGCAGCCACCGCGGGGGGGCGGGTGAGCAGTTCTTC,CASSHRGGAGEQFF
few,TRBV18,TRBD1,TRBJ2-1,TGTGCCAGCTCATCAATGCCGACAGGGATCTCCTACAATGAGCAGTTCTTC,CASSSMPTGISYNEQFF
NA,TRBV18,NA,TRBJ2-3,TGTGCCAGCTCACCACCGTATAGTGGAGATACGCAGTATTTT,CASSPPYSGDTQYF
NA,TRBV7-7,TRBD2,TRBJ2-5,TGTGCTAGCAGCTTAGAAGCTTCCCCACTAGCGGGAAGGGAGACCCAGTACTTC,CASSLEASPLAGRETQYF
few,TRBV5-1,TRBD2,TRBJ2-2,TGCGCCAGCAGCTTGGGGACTAGCGGGCCCGGGGAGCTGTTTTTT,CASSLGTSGPGELFF
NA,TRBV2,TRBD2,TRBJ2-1,TGTGCCAGCATCGGGACTAGCGGGGTTGGTGAGCAGTTCTTC,CASIGTSGVGEQFF
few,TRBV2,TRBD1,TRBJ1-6,TGTGCCAGCAATACTGGACAGGCTAATTCACCCCTCCACTTT,CASNTGQANSPLHF
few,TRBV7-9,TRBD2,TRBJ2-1,TGTGCCAGCAGCAGCCACATGGGGACTAGCGGAAACAATGAGCAGTTCTTC,CASSSHMGTSGNNEQFF
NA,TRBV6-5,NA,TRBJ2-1,TGTGCCAGCAGTTTTGACTGGAGAAGTGAGCAGTTCTTC,CASSFDWRSEQFF
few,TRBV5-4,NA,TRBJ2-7,TGTGCCAGCAGCTTGGACTACGAGCAGTACTTC,CASSLDYEQYF
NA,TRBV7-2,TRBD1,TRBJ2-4,TGTGCCAGCAGCCCACCTCCCTCAGGGGGAAGGTTTCAGTACTTC,CASSPPPSGGRFQYF
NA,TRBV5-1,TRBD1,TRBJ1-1,TGCGCCAGCAGCTTGGTACAGGGGTTGAACACTGAAGCTTTCTTT,CASSLVQGLNTEAFF